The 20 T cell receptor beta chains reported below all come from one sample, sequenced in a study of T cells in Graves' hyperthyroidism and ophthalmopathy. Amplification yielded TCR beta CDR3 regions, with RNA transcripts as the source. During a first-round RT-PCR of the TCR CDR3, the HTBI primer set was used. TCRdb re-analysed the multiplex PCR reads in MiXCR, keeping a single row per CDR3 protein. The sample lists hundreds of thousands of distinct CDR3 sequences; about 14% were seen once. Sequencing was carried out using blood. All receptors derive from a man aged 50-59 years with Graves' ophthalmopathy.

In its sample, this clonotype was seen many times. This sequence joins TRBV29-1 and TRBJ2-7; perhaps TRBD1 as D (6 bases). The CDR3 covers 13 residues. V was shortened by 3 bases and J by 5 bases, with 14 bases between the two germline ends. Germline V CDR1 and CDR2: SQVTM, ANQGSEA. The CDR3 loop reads CSVEGRGGHEQYF. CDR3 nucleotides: TGCAGCGTTGAGGGCAGGGGTGGTCACGAGCAGTACTTC.

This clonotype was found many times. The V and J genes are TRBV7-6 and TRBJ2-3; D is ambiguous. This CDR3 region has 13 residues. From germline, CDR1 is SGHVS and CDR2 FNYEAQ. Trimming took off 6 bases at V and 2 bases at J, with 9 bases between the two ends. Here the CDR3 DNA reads TGTGCCAGCAGATCTCCAACCACAGATACGCAGTATTTT. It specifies CASRSPTTDTQYF. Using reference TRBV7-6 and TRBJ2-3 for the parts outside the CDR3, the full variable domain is GAGVSQSPRYKVTKRGQDVALRCDPISGHVSLYWYRQALGQGPEFLTYFNYEAQQDKSGLPNDRFSAERPEGSISTLTIQRTEQRDSAMYRCASRSPTTDTQYFGPGTRLTVL.

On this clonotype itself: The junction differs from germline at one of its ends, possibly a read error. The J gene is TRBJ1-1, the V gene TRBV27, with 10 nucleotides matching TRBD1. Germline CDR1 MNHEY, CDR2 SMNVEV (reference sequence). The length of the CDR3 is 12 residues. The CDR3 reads CASRPMTGGVLF. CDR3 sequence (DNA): TGTGCCAGCAGACCCATGACAGGGGGCGTCCTCTTT.

The CDR3 region has the DNA TGCAGCGTAACTAGCGGCTCCTACGAGCAGTACTTC. Translating it yields CSVTSGSYEQYF. J is TRBJ2-7 and V is TRBV29-1, with 8 bases aligning to TRBD2. V shed 6 bases and J 0 bases; nucleotides not matched to a gene: 1. The CDR3 totals 12 residues. Germline CDR1 and CDR2: SQVTM and ANQGSEA.

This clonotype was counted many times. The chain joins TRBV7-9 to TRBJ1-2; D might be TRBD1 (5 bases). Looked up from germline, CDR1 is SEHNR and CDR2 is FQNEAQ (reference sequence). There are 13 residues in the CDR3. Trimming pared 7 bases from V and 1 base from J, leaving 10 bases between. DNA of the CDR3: TGTGCCAGCAACATTGACAGTAACTATGGCTACACCTTC. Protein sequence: CASNIDSNYGYTF.

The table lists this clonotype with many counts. The CDR3 sequence: CASSARRAQTDTQYF. DNA of the CDR3: TGCGCCAGCAGCGCACGGAGGGCCCAAACAGATACGCAGTATTTT. V gene TRBV5-1 combines with J gene TRBJ2-3, with TRBD2 as a possible D gene (6 bases). Trimming took 4 bases from V and 3 from J, leaving 15 bases between them. The CDR3 sequence is 15 residues long. Germline V gene data show CDR1 as SGHRS and CDR2 as YFSETQ.

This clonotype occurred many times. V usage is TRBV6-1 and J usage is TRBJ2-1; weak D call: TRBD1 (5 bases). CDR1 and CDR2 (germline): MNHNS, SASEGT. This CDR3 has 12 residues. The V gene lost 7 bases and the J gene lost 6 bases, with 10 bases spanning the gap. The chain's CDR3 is CASTLDSNEQFF. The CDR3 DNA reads TGTGCCAGCACCCTAGACAGCAATGAGCAGTTCTTC.

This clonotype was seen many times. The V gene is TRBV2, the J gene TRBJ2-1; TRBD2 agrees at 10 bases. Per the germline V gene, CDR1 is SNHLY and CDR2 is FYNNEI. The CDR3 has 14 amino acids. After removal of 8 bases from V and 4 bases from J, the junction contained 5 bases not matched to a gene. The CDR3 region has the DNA TGTGCCAGCCAAAAGACTAGCGGGTACAATGAGCAGTTCTTC. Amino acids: CASQKTSGYNEQFF.

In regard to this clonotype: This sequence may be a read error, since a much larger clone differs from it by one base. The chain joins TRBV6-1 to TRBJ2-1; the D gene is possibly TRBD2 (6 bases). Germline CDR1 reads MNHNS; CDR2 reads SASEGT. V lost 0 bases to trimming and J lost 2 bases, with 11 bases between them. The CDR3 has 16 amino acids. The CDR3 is CASSEALEGPYNEQFF. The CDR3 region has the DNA TGTGCCAGCAGTGAAGCGCTGGAGGGGCCCTACAATGAGCAGTTCTTC.

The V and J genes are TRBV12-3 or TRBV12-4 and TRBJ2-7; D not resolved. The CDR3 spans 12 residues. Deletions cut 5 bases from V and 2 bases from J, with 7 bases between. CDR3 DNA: TGTGCCAGCAGTCAATTCCCCTACGAGCAGTACTTC. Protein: CASSQFPYEQYF.

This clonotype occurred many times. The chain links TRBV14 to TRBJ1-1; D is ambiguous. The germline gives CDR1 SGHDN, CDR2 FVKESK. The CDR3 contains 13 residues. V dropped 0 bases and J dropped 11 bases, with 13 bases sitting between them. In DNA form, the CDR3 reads TGTGCCAGCAGCCAAGAAATCGCCGGTCGGGCTTTCTTT. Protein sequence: CASSQEIAGRAFF.

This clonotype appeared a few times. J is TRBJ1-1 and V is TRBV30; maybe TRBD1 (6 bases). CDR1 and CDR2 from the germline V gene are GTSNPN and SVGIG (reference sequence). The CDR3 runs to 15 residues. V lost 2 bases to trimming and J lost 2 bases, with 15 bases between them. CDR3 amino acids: CAWSFTDRINTEAFF. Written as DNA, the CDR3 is TGTGCCTGGAGTTTTACAGACAGGATCAACACTGAAGCTTTCTTT.

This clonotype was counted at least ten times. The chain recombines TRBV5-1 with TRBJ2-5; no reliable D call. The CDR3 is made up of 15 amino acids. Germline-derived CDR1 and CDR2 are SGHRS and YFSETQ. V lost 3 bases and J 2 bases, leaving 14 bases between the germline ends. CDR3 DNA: TGCGCCAGCAGCTCCAAGACAAACGCACAAGAGACCCAGTACTTC. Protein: CASSSKTNAQETQYF.

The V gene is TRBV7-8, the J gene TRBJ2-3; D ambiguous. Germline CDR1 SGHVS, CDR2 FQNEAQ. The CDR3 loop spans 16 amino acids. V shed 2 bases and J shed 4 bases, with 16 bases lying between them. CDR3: CASSLTRAPPADTQYF. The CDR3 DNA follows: TGTGCCAGCAGCTTAACCAGAGCACCTCCTGCAGATACGCAGTATTTT.

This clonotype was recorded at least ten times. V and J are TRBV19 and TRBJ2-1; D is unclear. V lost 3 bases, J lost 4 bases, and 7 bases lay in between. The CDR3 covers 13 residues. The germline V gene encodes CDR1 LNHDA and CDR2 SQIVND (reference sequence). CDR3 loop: CASSIERYNEQFF. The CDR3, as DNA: TGTGCCAGTAGTATTGAGAGGTACAATGAGCAGTTCTTC.

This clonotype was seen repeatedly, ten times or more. CDR3 protein: CAWSGPGQVGGYTF. As DNA, the CDR3 is TGTGCCTGGAGTGGACCAGGACAGGTCGGAGGCTACACCTTC. V usage is TRBV30 and J usage is TRBJ1-2; 7 bases fit TRBD1. The CDR3 spans 14 residues. The germline CDR1 and CDR2 sequences are GTSNPN and SVGIG (reference sequence). Trimming took 1 base from V and 8 from J; bases not matched to a gene: 10.

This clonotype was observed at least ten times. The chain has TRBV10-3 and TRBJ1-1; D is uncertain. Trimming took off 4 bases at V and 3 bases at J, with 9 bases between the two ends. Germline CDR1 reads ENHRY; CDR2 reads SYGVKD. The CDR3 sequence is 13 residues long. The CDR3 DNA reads TGTGCCATCAGTGCGAACAAGGACACTGAAGCTTTCTTT. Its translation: CAISANKDTEAFF.

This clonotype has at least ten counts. In DNA, the CDR3 is TGTGCCAGCAGTGAATTAACGGTAACAGATACGCAGTATTTT. This gives the protein CASSELTVTDTQYF. The chain uses TRBV2 and TRBJ2-3; D not resolved. The V end lost 2 bases, the J end lost 3 bases, and 9 bases lay between the germline ends. The germline V gene encodes CDR1 SNHLY and CDR2 FYNNEI. The CDR3 is 14 residues long. Combining the CDR3 with reference TRBV2 and TRBJ2-3 gives the whole variable domain EPEVTQTPSHQVTQMGQEVILRCVPISNHLYFYWYRQILGQKVEFLVSFYNNEISEKSEIFDDQFSVERPDGSNFTLKIRSTKLEDSAMYFCASSELTVTDTQYFGPGTRLTVL.

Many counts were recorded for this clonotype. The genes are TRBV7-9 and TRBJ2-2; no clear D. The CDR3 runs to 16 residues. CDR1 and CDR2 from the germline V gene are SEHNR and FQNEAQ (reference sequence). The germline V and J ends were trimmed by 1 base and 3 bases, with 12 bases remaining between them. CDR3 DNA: TGTGCCAGCAGCTTAGTCCCCCGAGGCCACACCGGGGAGCTGTTTTTT. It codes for CASSLVPRGHTGELFF.

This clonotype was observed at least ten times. The CDR3 region is CSASGLGQPSYEQYF. The DNA for the CDR3 is TGCAGCGCTTCAGGTTTGGGACAGCCATCCTACGAGCAGTACTTC. The gene calls are TRBV29-1 and TRBJ2-7, with 7 bases that match TRBD1. Germline V gene lookup returns CDR1 SQVTM and CDR2 ANQGSEA. The CDR3 loop spans 15 amino acids. The V segment lost 7 bases and the J segment 1 base; nucleotides outside the gene matches: 13.